Below are 21 T cell receptor beta chains sequenced from a single sample in a study of blood T cell repertoires in COVID-19. Sequencing was performed with immunoSEQ multiplex PCR; in TCRdb, only in-frame clones are kept and a portion is missing. The table records around 320,000 clones, about nine tenths of them present only once. The sequenced material came from peripheral blood. The receptors here all came from a man aged 18 to 29 with active or convalescent COVID-19.

V usage is TRBV11-3 and J usage is TRBJ2-3; D is possibly TRBD2 (6 bases). Trimming cost V 5 bases and J 0 bases, with 15 bases left between them. The CDR3 consists of 16 residues. Germline CDR1 SGHNT, CDR2 YENEEA. CDR3 region: CASSPGPGRSTDTQYF. The DNA of the CDR3 is TGTGCCAGCAGCCCCGGGCCCGGGAGAAGCACAGATACGCAGTATTTT.

The chain has TRBV6-5 and TRBJ2-3; 8 nucleotides match TRBD1. V was clipped by 3 bases and J by 5 bases; unmatched bases: 7. The CDR3 consists of 15 residues. From germline, CDR1 is MNHEY and CDR2 SVGAGI. The CDR3 sequence: CASSYSRGRKDTQYF. DNA of the CDR3: TGTGCCAGCAGTTATTCCAGGGGGCGGAAAGATACGCAGTATTTT.

This chain links TRBV28 with TRBJ1-2; TRBD1 matches 12 bases. The J segment lost 8 bases and the V segment lost 6 bases, leaving 10 bases of the junction unmatched. The germline V gene has CDR1 MDHEN and CDR2 SYDVKM. CDR3 length equals 15 residues. As DNA, the CDR3 is TGTGCCAGCAGGGGACAGGGGGCTTCGGGCCTCGGCTACACCTTC. This sequence encodes CASRGQGASGLGYTF.

The rearrangement joins TRBV4-1 to TRBJ1-5; D possibly corresponds to TRBD1 (5 bases). The CDR3 consists of 15 residues. Germline CDR1 and CDR2: MGHRA and YSYEKL. V lost 0 bases to trimming and J lost 6 bases, with 12 bases between them. The CDR3 sequence: CASSQEGLRSQPQHF. CDR3 nucleotides: TGCGCCAGCAGCCAAGAGGGGCTCAGGAGTCAGCCCCAGCATTTT.

The chain combines TRBV28 with TRBJ1-1; 9 nucleotides agree with TRBD1. The CDR3 is 15 residues long. Germline V lookup: CDR1 MDHEN, CDR2 SYDVKM. Unmatched junction bases numbered 6, after V lost 5 bases and J lost 2 bases. In DNA, the CDR3 is TGTGCCAGCAGTATCAACAGGGGGCCCAACACTGAAGCTTTCTTT. It encodes CASSINRGPNTEAFF.

Comment on this clone: The same CDR3 arises from other DNA sequences in this sample as well. The chain combines TRBV9 with TRBJ2-5, with 7 nucleotides matching TRBD1. Losses at the gene ends were 2 bases for V and 2 bases for J; bases not matched to a gene: 3. This CDR3 has 14 residues. Germline CDR1 and CDR2: SGDLS and YYNGEE. The DNA of the CDR3 is TGTGCCAGCAGCGTCGGGACAGCACAAGAGACCCAGTACTTC. This sequence encodes CASSVGTAQETQYF.

This clone has just one count. The chain employs TRBV4-3 and TRBJ2-1; tentative D call: TRBD2 (6 bases). In germline, CDR1 is LGHNA, CDR2 YSLEER. Trimming shortened V by 4 bases and J by 4 bases, and 14 bases separated the two germline ends. The CDR3 extends over 15 amino acids. For the CDR3, the DNA is TGCGCCAGCAGCCCCCGGGACTCTGGGTACAATGAGCAGTTCTTC. It codes for CASSPRDSGYNEQFF.

This clone was counted only a few times. The chain has TRBV5-6 and TRBJ2-7; D is ambiguous. Germline CDR1 and CDR2: SGHDT and YYEEEE. CDR3 size: 11 residues. V lost 1 base and J 6 bases, leaving 5 bases between the germline ends. CDR3 coding DNA: TGTGCCAGCAGCTTGATGGCCGAGCAGTACTTC. Translation gives CASSLMAEQYF.

CDR3 amino acids: CSVLLRDSYEQYF. As DNA, the CDR3 is TGCAGCGTCCTACTCAGGGACTCCTACGAGCAGTACTTC. The chain couples TRBV29-1 to TRBJ2-7; D perhaps matches TRBD1 (5 bases). Trimming removed 6 bases at V and 0 bases at J, with 12 bases between. The CDR3 loop spans 13 amino acids. The germline gives CDR1 SQVTM, CDR2 ANQGSEA.

Many counts were recorded for this clone. The J gene is TRBJ1-6, the V gene TRBV3-1 (or the pseudogene TRBV3-2); a possible D gene is TRBD1 (5 bases). CDR1 is LGHDT, CDR2 YNNKEL, per germline (reference sequence). The V gene lost 0 bases and the J gene lost 8 bases, with 11 bases spanning the gap. This CDR3 region has 15 residues. The CDR3 nucleotides read TGTGCCAGCAGCCAAGAATACAGGTTTGATTCACCCCTCCACTTT. It specifies CASSQEYRFDSPLHF.

The chain links TRBV7-6 to TRBJ2-2; 8 bases fit TRBD1. Per germline, CDR1 SGHVS and CDR2 FNYEAQ. J was trimmed by 1 base and V by 5 bases; bases with no gene match: 12. CDR3 length equals 18 residues. CDR3 coding DNA: TGTGCCAGCAGCCCACTCCGGGACAGGAGTTTGAACACCGGGGAGCTGTTTTTT. This sequence encodes CASSPLRDRSLNTGELFF.

This rearrangement joins TRBV5-4 to TRBJ1-1, with D uncertain. The CDR3 loop spans 12 amino acids. Trimming cost V 4 bases and J 5 bases, with 9 bases left between them. The germline gives CDR1 SGHNT, CDR2 YYREEE (reference sequence). This CDR3 reads CASSLDGTEAFF. DNA of the CDR3: TGTGCCAGCAGCCTGGACGGTACTGAAGCTTTCTTT. The entire variable domain, with the rest obtained from reference TRBV5-4 and TRBJ1-1, is as follows: ETGVTQSPTHLIKTRGQQVTLRCSSQSGHNTVSWYQQALGQGPQFIFQYYREEENGRGNFPPRFSGLQFPNYSSELNVNALELDDSALYLCASSLDGTEAFFGQGTRLTVV.

This chain connects TRBV6-5 to TRBJ1-1; D gene unclear. Germline-derived CDR1 and CDR2 are MNHEY and SVGAGI. V lost 0 bases, J lost 5 bases, and 13 bases lay in between. The CDR3 sequence is 15 residues long. The CDR3 reads CASSYSWGEGTEAFF. DNA for the CDR3: TGTGCCAGCAGTTACTCTTGGGGAGAAGGGACTGAAGCTTTCTTT.

This chain uses TRBV6-5 with TRBJ2-2, with TRBD1 matching over 7 bases. The CDR3 totals 14 residues. After removal of 7 bases from V and 6 bases from J, the junction contained 8 bases not matched to a gene. Germline CDR1 is MNHEY and CDR2 is SVGAGI. CDR3 protein: CASKKGARAGELFF. The CDR3 nucleotides read TGTGCCAGCAAAAAGGGGGCGCGAGCCGGGGAGCTGTTTTTT.

The V gene is TRBV27, the J gene TRBJ1-2; TRBD1 aligns across 9 bases. V lost 8 bases and J lost 4; bases outside the gene matches: 11. CDR1 and CDR2 (germline): MNHEY, SMNVEV (reference sequence). This CDR3 is 15 amino acids long. The CDR3 sequence is CASGRTGGAFYGYTF. The CDR3 region has the DNA TGTGCCAGCGGACGAACAGGGGGCGCCTTCTATGGCTACACCTTC.

The V and J genes are TRBV7-9 and TRBJ1-3, with D possibly matching TRBD1 (6 bases). CDR3 size: 16 residues. V was trimmed by 5 bases and J by 2 bases, leaving 16 bases between them. The V gene's germline CDR1 is SEHNR and CDR2 FQNEAQ (reference sequence). The CDR3 DNA sequence: TGTGCCAGCAGCCTCAAAGGGGGTCTCCCTGGAAACACCATATATTTT. Amino acid sequence: CASSLKGGLPGNTIYF.

This clone was observed once. The junction does not match germline at one end; this may be a read error. The same CDR3 arises from other DNA sequences in this sample as well. The chain couples TRBV5-1 to TRBJ2-7; D is possibly TRBD1 (6 bases). Germline loops: CDR1 SGHRS, CDR2 YFSETQ. CDR3 length equals 15 residues. DNA of the CDR3: TGTGCCAGCAGCTTATACTTGGGGGCTTCCTACGAGCAGTACTTC. This codes for CASSLYLGASYEQYF.

The rearrangement links TRBV6-1 to TRBJ1-3, with TRBD1 as a possible D gene (6 bases). The length of the CDR3 is 15 residues. The V gene lost 2 bases and the J gene lost 6 bases, with 14 bases spanning the gap. Per the germline V gene, CDR1 is MNHNS and CDR2 is SASEGT. The CDR3 here is CASSELGQALNTIYF. The CDR3 nucleotides read TGTGCCAGCAGTGAATTGGGACAAGCCTTAAACACCATATATTTT.

The rearrangement joins TRBV4-1 to TRBJ2-2; TRBD2 might be the D (6 bases). Germline loops: CDR1 MGHRA, CDR2 YSYEKL. Trimming left V 1 base short and J 9 bases short, with 12 bases between. The CDR3 is made up of 14 amino acids. CDR3 DNA sequence: TGCGCCAGCAGCCAAGGCGGGGCCGGGCGGGAGCTGTTTTTT. It translates to CASSQGGAGRELFF.

This clone showed up just once. This chain connects TRBV9 to TRBJ1-6; TRBD1 matches 7 bases. V shed 2 bases and J 8 bases; nucleotides not matched to a gene: 4. Germline CDR1 SGDLS, CDR2 YYNGEE. The length of the CDR3 is 14 residues. CDR3 sequence: CASSVTGKDSPLHF. DNA for the CDR3: TGTGCCAGCAGCGTGACAGGGAAGGATTCACCCCTCCACTTT.

The rearrangement links TRBV5-1 to TRBJ1-2; 7 nucleotides line up with TRBD1. The V gene's germline CDR1 is SGHRS and CDR2 YFSETQ. Trimming cost V 1 base and J 0 bases; bases outside gene matches: 0. CDR3 length: 14 amino acids. CDR3 DNA: TGCGCCAGCAGCTTGACAGGGGCTAACTATGGCTACACCTTC. Protein sequence: CASSLTGANYGYTF.